These 31 T cell receptor beta chains share one sample of origin, sequenced in a study of Graves' ophthalmopathy and Graves' hyperthyroidism. Amplification targeted the TCR beta CDR3 regions, with RNA transcripts as the source material. First-round RT-PCR used HTBI primers; second-round multiplex PCR followed. TCRdb re-called the multiplex PCR reads with MiXCR, one entry per CDR3 protein. This sample has around 470,000 distinct CDR3 sequences; about 15% occur once, and the top ten carry more than 8.5%. The specimen was blood. The receptor set was obtained from a woman aged 30 to 39 with Graves' ophthalmopathy.

Ten or more counts support this clonotype. The gene calls are TRBV30 and TRBJ1-5; D might be TRBD1 (5 bases). Germline V gives CDR1 GTSNPN, CDR2 SVGIG (reference sequence). CDR3 length: 13 amino acids. V lost 0 bases and J lost 7, with 10 bases in between. CDR3: CAWSVQEGQPQHF. Here the CDR3 DNA reads TGTGCCTGGAGTGTACAGGAAGGGCAGCCCCAGCATTTT.

This clonotype appeared many times. This could be a read error, since a much larger clone is one nucleotide away. This chain joins TRBV12-5 and TRBJ2-5; D is unresolved. The germline CDR1 and CDR2 sequences are LGHNT and FRNRAP. CDR3 length: 14 amino acids. The CDR3 sequence is CASGLGRTQETRYF. The CDR3 DNA follows: TGTGCTAGTGGTTTGGGACGGACCCAAGAGACCCGGTACTTC.

This clonotype was seen only a few times. This could be a read error, since a much larger clone is one nucleotide away. The J gene is TRBJ2-7, the V gene TRBV2, with 8 bases lining up with TRBD2. The ends lost 2 bases at V and 6 bases at J; junction bases unmatched: 9. In germline, CDR1 is SNHLY, CDR2 FYNNEI. The CDR3 length is 15 residues. The CDR3 loop is CASSERGGPLREQYF. The CDR3 coding sequence is TGTGCCAGCAGTGAACGGGGGGGACCCCTCCGCGAGCAGTACTTC.

This clonotype was observed at least ten times. This sequence joins TRBV14 and TRBJ1-2; D is ambiguous. The CDR3 spans 13 residues. The V end lost 4 bases, the J end lost 5 bases, and 11 bases lay between the germline ends. Germline V gives CDR1 SGHDN, CDR2 FVKESK. Here the CDR3 reads CASSPSTDYGYTF. The CDR3 DNA reads TGTGCCAGCAGCCCCAGCACGGATTATGGCTACACCTTC.

In this sample, this clonotype turned up many times. V usage is TRBV6-1 and J usage is TRBJ2-3; 7 nucleotides align to TRBD2. CDR3 length: 14 residues. V was clipped by 4 bases and J by 6 bases; unmatched bases: 7. The germline V gene has CDR1 MNHNS and CDR2 SASEGT. The CDR3 coding sequence is TGTGCCAGCAGTGCCCCCGGACTAGTGGATACGCAGTATTTT. Protein product: CASSAPGLVDTQYF.

The J gene is TRBJ2-7, the V gene TRBV10-2; 10 bases are a match to TRBD2. The CDR3 spans 16 residues. Germline V lookup: CDR1 WSHSY, CDR2 SAAADI. Trimming took 7 bases from V and 5 from J; bases not matched to a gene: 14. The CDR3: CASTSLAGVEVHEQYF. The CDR3, as DNA: TGCGCCAGCACCTCTCTAGCGGGAGTGGAAGTCCACGAGCAGTACTTC.

This chain joins TRBV11-1 and TRBJ2-5; TRBD1 aligns across 10 bases. Germline assignment: CDR1 SGHAT and CDR2 FQDESV (reference sequence). With V trimmed by 5 bases and J by 4 bases, 4 bases remained unmatched. The CDR3 sequence is 14 residues long. The CDR3: CASSQGQGGETQYF. DNA of the CDR3: TGTGCCAGCAGCCAAGGACAGGGGGGAGAGACCCAGTACTTC.

In this sample, this clonotype turned up many times. V is TRBV29-1 and J is TRBJ1-1; the D is unclear. Germline assignment: CDR1 SQVTM and CDR2 ANQGSEA. Deletions cut 3 bases from V and 0 bases from J, with 11 bases between. The CDR3 totals 14 residues. The CDR3 DNA follows: TGCAGCGTTGATAAGTGGACTATGAACACTGAAGCTTTCTTT. Its translation is CSVDKWTMNTEAFF.

The sample holds many counts of this clonotype. This chain connects TRBV4-2 to TRBJ2-3; no definite D call. Germline lookup yields CDR1 LGHNA and CDR2 YNFKEQ. The CDR3 has 14 residues. Trimming stripped 3 bases from V and 0 bases from J, with 7 bases between. CDR3 protein: CASSHIGSTDTQYF. CDR3 nucleotides: TGTGCCAGCAGCCATATCGGTAGCACAGATACGCAGTATTTT.

A few counts support this clonotype. A read error may account for a junction end that differs from germline. This chain uses TRBV28 with TRBJ1-1, with D hard to call. CDR3 length: 13 residues. From germline, CDR1 is MDHEN and CDR2 SYDVKM. This CDR3 reads CAGRLQLNTEAFF. The CDR3 nucleotides read TGTGCCGGCAGGCTACAGTTGAACACTGAAGCTTTCTTT.

At least ten counts were recorded for this clonotype. The rearrangement joins TRBV7-2 to TRBJ1-6; TRBD1 might be the D (5 bases). The CDR3 covers 13 residues. Trimming stripped 5 bases from V and 7 bases from J, with 9 bases between. From germline, CDR1 is SGHTA and CDR2 FQGNSA. The chain's CDR3 is CASSTTGNSPLHF. CDR3 nucleotides: TGTGCCAGCAGCACAACAGGAAATTCACCCCTCCACTTT.

This clonotype came up many times. The chain is built from TRBV20-1 and TRBJ1-6, with TRBD1 matching over 9 bases. Germline assignment: CDR1 DFQATT and CDR2 SNEGSKA (reference sequence). The V segment lost 6 bases and the J segment 9 bases; nucleotides outside the gene matches: 3. The CDR3 contains 12 residues. Here the CDR3 reads CSAGQGTSPLHF. In DNA, the CDR3 is TGCAGTGCCGGACAGGGGACTTCACCCCTCCACTTT.

This clonotype showed up just a few times. The genes are TRBV5-1 and TRBJ2-6; D gene uncertain. The CDR3 covers 15 residues. V lost 0 bases and J lost 2, with 6 bases in between. Germline loops: CDR1 SGHRS, CDR2 YFSETQ. The DNA of the CDR3 is TGCGCCAGCAGCTTGGGACAAACTGGGGCCAACGTCCTGACTTTC. Translating it yields CASSLGQTGANVLTF.

At least ten counts were recorded for this clonotype. The chain links TRBV6-1 to TRBJ2-7; TRBD2 aligns across 10 bases. The length of the CDR3 is 16 residues. V shed 2 bases, J shed 2 bases, and the junction held 6 bases outside the gene matches. Germline V gene data show CDR1 as MNHNS and CDR2 as SASEGT. As DNA, the CDR3 is TGTGCCAGCAGTGAAATGCCAGCGGGAGGGCCCTACGAGCAGTACTTC. It encodes CASSEMPAGGPYEQYF.

The chain links TRBV27 to TRBJ1-2, with 7 bases aligning to TRBD1. Germline V gene lookup returns CDR1 MNHEY and CDR2 SMNVEV (reference sequence). This CDR3 contains 15 residues. Trimming removed 5 bases from V and 2 bases from J; junction bases left unmatched: 8. CDR3: CASSVNRGGNYGYTF. The CDR3 nucleotides are TGTGCCAGCAGTGTTAACAGGGGAGGGAACTATGGCTACACCTTC.

This clonotype was seen at least ten times. The CDR3: CASAGSWRGEQYF. The CDR3 DNA reads TGTGCCAGCGCCGGGTCGTGGAGAGGCGAGCAGTACTTC. This sequence joins TRBV6-5 and TRBJ2-7; D ambiguous. CDR3 size: 13 residues. Between the trimmed V and J ends, which lost 8 bases and 6 bases, there was a span of 17 bases. Germline loops: CDR1 MNHEY, CDR2 SVGAGI.

Only one count was recorded for this clonotype. V gene TRBV12-3 or TRBV12-4 combines with J gene TRBJ2-7, with no clear D. Trimming shortened V by 1 base and J by 4 bases, and 11 bases separated the two germline ends. CDR3 length: 14 residues. The CDR3 DNA reads TGTGCCAGCAGTTTAGTGCCCCGGCAGTACGAGCAGTACTTC. Translating it yields CASSLVPRQYEQYF.

This clonotype was seen ten or more times. The chain employs TRBV12-3 or TRBV12-4 and TRBJ1-2; 11 bases align to TRBD1. This CDR3 has 16 amino acids. V lost 4 bases, J lost 8 bases, and 12 bases stayed unmatched. This CDR3 is CASSYGRTGGADGYTF. The CDR3 nucleotides read TGTGCCAGCAGTTACGGGCGGACAGGGGGCGCAGACGGCTACACCTTC.

Comment on this clonotype: A read error may be the cause here, since a much bigger clone is one base away. The chain is built from TRBV7-3 and TRBJ2-7; 9 bases fit TRBD2. CDR1 is SGHTA, CDR2 FQGTGA, per germline. The J segment lost 5 bases and the V segment lost 9 bases, leaving 8 bases of the junction unmatched. The CDR3 spans 13 residues. The DNA of the CDR3 is TGTGCCAGTGGTAGCGGGAGTTCCGACGAGCAGTACTTC. This gives the protein CASGSGSSDEQYF.

This clonotype was detected only a few times. This rearrangement joins TRBV29-1 to TRBJ1-1; maybe TRBD1 (6 bases). Germline V gene sequence: CDR1 SQVTM, CDR2 ANQGSEA. This CDR3 is 13 amino acids long. Trimming removed 2 bases from V and 4 bases from J, with 11 bases in between. The CDR3 loop reads CSVETGIGTEAFF. CDR3 nucleotide sequence: TGCAGCGTTGAAACAGGGATCGGCACTGAAGCTTTCTTT.

This clonotype was found many times. V and J are TRBV20-1 and TRBJ1-6, with 9 bases matching TRBD1. The CDR3 has 15 amino acids. CDR1 and CDR2 (germline): DFQATT, SNEGSKA (reference sequence). The V and J ends lost 6 bases and 7 bases, in that order; junction bases with no gene match: 10. The CDR3 nucleotides are TGCAGTGCCCCAACCGGGACAGGGCGGAATTCACCCCTCCACTTT. Residues: CSAPTGTGRNSPLHF.

A word on this clonotype: Germline and junction disagree at one end, which may indicate a read error. The chain links TRBV19 to TRBJ2-2; D is uncertain. The CDR3 has 15 amino acids. The germline V gene encodes CDR1 LNHDA and CDR2 SQIVND (reference sequence). The CDR3 sequence is CVSSNSHSGAGELFF. Here the CDR3 DNA reads TGTGTCAGTAGTAATTCCCACAGTGGGGCCGGGGAGCTGTTTTTT.

This clonotype was recorded only once. J is TRBJ2-2 and V is TRBV6-1, with no clear D. CDR3 size: 16 residues. Trimming shortened V by 1 base and J by 1 base, and 10 bases separated the two germline ends. Germline lookup yields CDR1 MNHNS and CDR2 SASEGT. The CDR3 region is CASSEEHQKNTGELFF. The CDR3 bases are TGTGCCAGCAGTGAAGAGCATCAAAAGAACACCGGGGAGCTGTTTTTT.

In its sample, this clonotype was seen a few times. The chain is built from TRBV28 and TRBJ2-4, with D tentatively TRBD2 (6 bases). CDR3 length: 15 amino acids. V was cut by 1 base and J by 6 bases, with 13 bases left in between. Germline V gives CDR1 MDHEN, CDR2 SYDVKM. CDR3 sequence: CASSLSWSGGNIQYF. CDR3 DNA sequence: TGTGCCAGCAGTTTATCCTGGTCCGGGGGAAACATTCAGTACTTC. The entire variable domain, with the rest obtained from reference TRBV28 and TRBJ2-4, is as follows: DVKVTQSSRYLVKRTGEKVFLECVQDMDHENMFWYRQDPGLGLRLIYFSYDVKMKEKGDIPEGYSVSREKKERFSLILESASTNQTSMYLCASSLSWSGGNIQYFGAGTRLSVL.

This clonotype was seen more than once but under ten times. V is TRBV27 and J is TRBJ2-7; perhaps D is TRBD1 or TRBD2 (5 bases each). V dropped 3 bases and J dropped 0 bases, with 12 bases sitting between them. Germline V gene sequence: CDR1 MNHEY, CDR2 SMNVEV (reference sequence). The CDR3 is 15 amino acids. The CDR3 loop reads CASSFLGVGSYEQYF. DNA for the CDR3: TGTGCCAGCAGTTTCTTGGGGGTTGGCTCCTACGAGCAGTACTTC.

This clonotype was recorded many times. The chain has TRBV11-2 and TRBJ2-2, with 11 bases lining up with TRBD1. The CDR3 loop spans 16 amino acids. V lost 6 bases to trimming and J lost 5 bases; unmatched junction nucleotides: 8. Germline V gene data show CDR1 as SGHAT and CDR2 as FQNNGV. The chain's CDR3 is CASSRTGGSATGELFF. The CDR3 coding sequence is TGTGCCAGCAGTCGGACAGGGGGCTCGGCGACCGGGGAGCTGTTTTTT. Full variable domain (outside the CDR3, taken from reference TRBV11-2 and TRBJ2-2): EAGVAQSPRYKIIEKRQSVAFWCNPISGHATLYWYQQILGQGPKLLIQFQNNGVVDDSQLPKDRFSAERLKGVDSTLKIQPAKLEDSAVYLCASSRTGGSATGELFFGEGSRLTVL.

In this sample, this clonotype turned up many times. The gene calls are TRBV7-9 and TRBJ1-2; possible D gene TRBD1, 5 bases. Per germline, CDR1 SEHNR and CDR2 FQNEAQ (reference sequence). The CDR3 extends over 15 amino acids. Trimming removed 8 bases from V and 8 bases from J, with 24 bases in between. The CDR3 loop is CASSPPGQILVGYTF. The CDR3 DNA reads TGTGCCAGCTCCCCACCGGGGCAGATATTGGTCGGCTACACCTTC.

This clonotype was found many times. The chain carries TRBV28 and TRBJ2-7, with D maybe TRBD1 (6 bases). V dropped 8 bases and J dropped 2 bases, with 13 bases sitting between them. This CDR3 has 13 residues. Germline values: CDR1 MDHEN, CDR2 SYDVKM. The CDR3 loop reads CASWTAETYEQYF. CDR3 sequence (DNA): TGTGCCAGCTGGACAGCGGAGACCTACGAGCAGTACTTC. Complete variable domain (other parts from reference TRBV28 and TRBJ2-7): DVKVTQSSRYLVKRTGEKVFLECVQDMDHENMFWYRQDPGLGLRLIYFSYDVKMKEKGDIPEGYSVSREKKERFSLILESASTNQTSMYLCASWTAETYEQYFGPGTRLTVT.

As concerns this clonotype: A read error may be the cause here, since a much bigger clone is one base away. The chain recombines TRBV7-3 with TRBJ2-2; a weak D match, TRBD2 (5 bases). Germline V gene data show CDR1 as SGHTA and CDR2 as FQGTGA. The CDR3 sequence is 13 residues long. The CDR3 DNA is TGTGCCAGCAGCTCGGGAAACACCGGGGAGCTGTGTTTT. Protein: CASSSGNTGELCF. The whole variable domain, filled in from reference TRBV7-3 and TRBJ2-2, reads GAGVSQTPSNKVTEKGKYVELRCDPISGHTALYWYRQSLGQGPEFLIYFQGTGAADDSGLPNDRFFAVRPEGSVSTLKIQRTERGDSAVYLCASSSGNTGELCFGEGSRLTVL.

At least ten counts were recorded for this clonotype. This chain links TRBV25-1 with TRBJ2-6, with D hard to call. This CDR3 region has 15 residues. Germline V CDR1 and CDR2: MGHDK, SYGVNS. Trimming left V 1 base short and J 8 bases short, with 12 bases between. The CDR3 is CASSESGPVPNVLTF. The CDR3 DNA is TGTGCCAGCAGTGAATCCGGACCCGTCCCCAACGTCCTGACTTTC.

A few counts support this clonotype. This rearrangement joins TRBV4-2 to TRBJ2-3; D is tentatively TRBD1 or TRBD2 (5 bases each). V was shortened by 5 bases and J by 4 bases, with 19 bases between the two germline ends. Germline V lookup: CDR1 LGHNA, CDR2 YNFKEQ. This CDR3 spans 16 amino acids. The CDR3 nucleotides read TGTGCCAGCAGCGGTGGGGGACCCACAGGACCAGATACGCAGTATTTT. Encoded protein: CASSGGGPTGPDTQYF.